The rows below give T cell receptor beta chains drawn from one sample of a study of neurological immune-mediated disorders. TCRdb fed the 5' RACE reads into MiXCR, producing one record per CDR3 protein. The table shows roughly 56,000 distinct CDR3 sequences, with 3% to 4% occurring only once. The sequenced sample consisted of PBMCs. The origin of the receptors is a woman aged 55-70 years with multiple sclerosis. CDR3s include the opening cysteine and the closing phenylalanine or tryptophan. A D gene is named only where the DNA matches it firmly. The size field is filled for only some rows; it gives once, few, many or a size class.

many,TRBJ2-1,TRBV2,TRBD1,CASMTGGAYNEQFF,TGTGCCAGCATGACAGGGGGCGCTTACAATGAGCAGTTCTTC
many,TRBJ1-5,TRBV6-6,NA,CASMFDGGQPQHF,TGTGCCAGCATGTTTGACGGCGGTCAGCCCCAGCATTTT
many,TRBJ1-1,TRBV27,NA,CASSFKGTRFLNTEAFF,TGTGCCAGCAGTTTTAAGGGGACCCGATTCTTGAACACTGAAGCTTTCTTT
many,TRBJ2-5,TRBV20-1,TRBD2,CSVLASYQETQYF,TGCAGTGTACTAGCGAGCTACCAAGAGACCCAGTACTTC
many,TRBJ2-5,TRBV7-9,NA,CASSLDDQETQYF,TGTGCCAGCAGCTTAGACGACCAAGAGACCCAGTACTTC
few,TRBJ2-3,TRBV9,NA,CASSVGPADTDTQYF,TGTGCCAGCAGCGTAGGTCCGGCAGACACAGATACGCAGTATTTT
many,TRBJ1-1,TRBV5-1,NA,CASSDPKRGNTEAFF,TGCGCCAGCAGCGATCCCAAAAGGGGGAACACTGAAGCTTTCTTT
many,TRBJ2-6,TRBV12-3/TRBV12-4,NA,CASSQSERLHLLTF,TGTGCCAGCAGCCAGTCGGAACGCCTACACCTCCTGACTTTC
many,TRBJ2-3,TRBV5-1,NA,CASSPLGMSQYF,TGCGCCAGCAGCCCTCTCGGTATGTCGCAGTATTTT
many,TRBJ2-1,TRBV5-6,TRBD2,CASSLVDRTSNKQFF,TGTGCCAGCAGCTTGGTTGATCGGACTAGTAATAAGCAGTTCTTC
many,TRBJ2-6,TRBV7-9,NA,CASSFVGARGANVLTF,TGTGCCAGCAGCTTTGTGGGGGCCCGTGGGGCCAACGTCCTGACTTTC
many,TRBJ2-1,TRBV6-2/TRBV6-3,TRBD2,CASSYSAGANEQFF,TGTGCCAGCAGTTACTCGGCGGGAGCAAATGAGCAGTTCTTC
many,TRBJ1-5,TRBV28,TRBD1,CASRPGTGANQPQHF,TGTGCCAGCAGGCCCGGGACAGGGGCCAATCAGCCCCAGCATTTT
many,TRBJ1-2,TRBV5-1,NA,CASSLGGTSTNYGYTF,TGCGCCAGCAGCTTGGGAGGGACAAGCACTAACTATGGCTACACCTTC
many,TRBJ2-7,TRBV7-2,TRBD2,CASSLTSGGYEQYF,TGTGCCAGCAGCCTGACTAGCGGGGGATACGAGCAGTACTTC
many,TRBJ2-3,TRBV20-1,NA,CSARTPNTDTQYF,TGCAGTGCTAGGACACCGAACACAGATACGCAGTATTTT
many,TRBJ2-3,TRBV10-3,TRBD2,CAISLTSGGTDTQYF,TGTGCCATCAGTCTTACTAGCGGGGGCACAGATACGCAGTATTTT
few,TRBJ2-3,TRBV20-1,TRBD2,CSASREVDTQYF,TGCAGTGCTAGCCGGGAGGTGGATACGCAGTATTTT
many,TRBJ2-1,TRBV12-3/TRBV12-4,TRBD2,CATKTSGSYNEQFF,TGTGCCACCAAGACTAGCGGGAGCTACAATGAGCAGTTCTTC
many,TRBJ1-2,TRBV29-1,NA,CSSRGGDNYGYTF,TGCAGCTCCCGTGGGGGGGACAACTATGGCTACACCTTC
many,TRBJ2-3,TRBV24-1,TRBD1,CATSRTGLTDTQYF,TGTGCCACCAGTCGGACAGGCCTCACAGATACGCAGTATTTT
many,TRBJ2-5,TRBV5-1,TRBD2,CASSLSTSGAETQYF,TGCGCCAGCAGCTTGAGTACTAGCGGGGCAGAGACCCAGTACTTC
many,TRBJ2-7,TRBV7-8,NA,CASSLDTLYEQYF,TGTGCCAGCAGCTTGGACACCTTATACGAGCAGTACTTC
many,TRBJ2-5,TRBV9,NA,CASSPSSQETQYF,TGTGCCAGCAGCCCCTCATCCCAGGAGACCCAGTACTTC
many,TRBJ2-7,TRBV4-2,NA,CASSQGDPEQYF,TGTGCCAGCAGCCAAGGCGACCCCGAGCAGTACTTC
many,TRBJ2-1,TRBV24-1,NA,CATSDGRNEQFF,TGTGCCACCAGTGATGGCCGCAATGAGCAGTTCTTC
many,TRBJ1-3,TRBV29-1,NA,CSVSRGVSGNTIYF,TGCAGCGTCTCACGGGGGGTATCTGGAAACACCATATATTTT
many,TRBJ2-6,TRBV12-3/TRBV12-4,NA,CASRLAGANVLTF,TGTGCCAGCAGGCTGGCTGGGGCCAACGTCCTGACTTTC
many,TRBJ2-3,TRBV10-1,NA,CASSGTDTDTQYF,TGCGCCAGCAGTGGGACAGACACAGATACGCAGTATTTT
many,TRBJ1-1,TRBV19,NA,CASRVGWGTEAFF,TGTGCCAGTAGAGTCGGGTGGGGGACTGAAGCTTTCTTT
medium-sized,TRBJ2-7,TRBV4-3,NA,CASSQEARDSEQYF,TGCGCCAGCAGCCAAGAGGCGCGGGATAGCGAGCAGTACTTC
many,TRBJ2-5,TRBV5-6,NA,CASSLWEQETQYF,TGTGCCAGCAGCTTGTGGGAACAAGAGACCCAGTACTTC
many,TRBJ2-5,TRBV5-1,TRBD2,CASGELAGQETQYF,TGCGCCAGCGGGGAACTAGCGGGACAAGAGACCCAGTACTTC
many,TRBJ2-1,TRBV7-2,NA,CASSPTPGTEQFF,TGTGCCAGCAGCCCCACCCCAGGAACTGAGCAGTTCTTC
many,TRBJ1-2,TRBV12-3/TRBV12-4,NA,CASSFYSLGGYTF,TGTGCCAGCAGTTTTTATTCGCTTGGCGGCTACACCTTC
few,TRBJ2-3,TRBV19,TRBD2,CASKESGGDTQYF,TGTGCCAGTAAGGAGAGCGGGGGAGATACGCAGTATTTT
many,TRBJ1-5,TRBV5-6,NA,CASSLFSLNQPQHF,TGTGCCAGCAGCTTGTTCAGTCTAAATCAGCCCCAGCATTTT
many,TRBJ2-5,TRBV9,NA,CASSPGTLAGTQYF,TGTGCCAGCAGCCCCGGGACACTGGCAGGGACCCAGTACTTC
many,TRBJ1-4,TRBV4-1,NA,CASGAGYNEKLFF,TGCGCCAGCGGGGCGGGATATAATGAAAAACTGTTTTTT
many,TRBJ2-1,TRBV18,NA,CASSPHGGGAYNEQFF,TGTGCCAGCTCACCGCACGGCGGGGGCGCTTACAATGAGCAGTTCTTC
many,TRBJ2-2,TRBV7-2,TRBD2,CASRLAGGSSGELFF,TGTGCCAGCCGACTAGCGGGGGGTTCGTCCGGGGAGCTGTTTTTT
many,TRBJ1-4,TRBV12-3/TRBV12-4,NA,CASNSGLNEKLFF,TGTGCCAGCAACTCGGGACTTAATGAAAAACTGTTTTTT
many,TRBJ2-4,TRBV9,NA,CASSVRELGVQYF,TGTGCCAGCAGCGTCCGGGAACTTGGAGTTCAGTACTTC
many,TRBJ1-1,TRBV27,NA,CASSSIKISGTEAFF,TGTGCCAGCAGCTCCATCAAAATCTCGGGCACTGAAGCTTTCTTT
many,TRBJ2-5,TRBV2,TRBD1,CASSDPRGRVRETQYF,TGTGCCAGCAGTGATCCGAGGGGGCGAGTGAGAGAGACCCAGTACTTC
many,TRBJ2-3,TRBV20-1,NA,CSARPASGNRRAPDTQYF,TGCAGTGCTCGACCAGCCAGCGGAAACCGTAGGGCCCCAGATACGCAGTATTTT
many,TRBJ1-6,TRBV20-1,TRBD1,CSATTGVLHNSPLHF,TGCAGTGCTACTACAGGGGTCCTTCATAATTCACCCCTCCACTTT
many,TRBJ2-7,TRBV20-1,NA,CSAARDSYEQYF,TGCAGTGCTGCCCGGGACTCTTACGAGCAGTACTTC
many,TRBJ2-7,TRBV29-1,TRBD2,CSVEDPGGSSYEQYF,TGCAGCGTTGAAGATCCAGGCGGGAGCTCCTACGAGCAGTACTTC
NA,TRBJ2-7,TRBV5-1,NA,CASSLVGERADEQYF,TGCGCCAGCAGCTTGGTTGGGGAGAGAGCCGACGAGCAGTACTTC
many,TRBJ2-5,TRBV3-1,NA,CASSQGFQETQYF,TGTGCCAGCAGCCAGGGGTTCCAAGAGACCCAGTACTTC
many,TRBJ2-5,TRBV29-1,NA,CSVEDSGGEETQYF,TGCAGCGTTGAAGATTCCGGGGGCGAGGAGACCCAGTACTTC
many,TRBJ2-7,TRBV4-1,TRBD1,CASSREGGFNSYEQYF,TGCGCCAGCAGCCGAGAAGGGGGCTTTAACTCCTACGAGCAGTACTTC
large,TRBJ2-7,TRBV4-2,NA,CASSQDIGGASYEQYF,TGTGCCAGCAGCCAAGATATTGGCGGGGCCTCCTACGAGCAGTACTTC
many,TRBJ1-1,TRBV5-5,NA,CASSLSEGLPVMNTEAFF,TGTGCCAGCAGCTTAAGTGAAGGCCTCCCCGTAATGAACACTGAAGCTTTCTTT
NA,TRBJ2-3,TRBV7-2,TRBD2,CASSFLSGGNSTDTQYF,TGTGCCAGCAGCTTCCTCTCCGGGGGGAATAGCACAGATACGCAGTATTTT